A single sample gave rise to the 19 T cell receptor beta chains below, sequenced in a study of blood T cell repertoires in COVID-19. Assay: immunoSEQ multiplex PCR; the TCRdb copy retains only in-frame clones and omits some. The table lists tens of thousands of clones, roughly 90% of them singletons. The sample comprised peripheral blood. These TCRs come from a woman between 50 and 59 years old with acute or convalescent COVID-19.

The V and J genes are TRBV7-2 and TRBJ2-1, with 10 positions matching TRBD1. Trimming took 5 bases from V and 7 from J; bases not matched to a gene: 11. This CDR3 spans 16 amino acids. CDR1 and CDR2 (germline): SGHTA, FQGNSA. In nucleotides, the CDR3 is TGTGCCAGCAGCCCAACCCGGGACAGGGGTGAAAATGAGCAGTTCTTC. This translates into CASSPTRDRGENEQFF.

This clone came up once. J is TRBJ1-3 and V is TRBV6-6; D gene ambiguous. Germline V gives CDR1 MNHNY, CDR2 SVGAGI (reference sequence). The CDR3 has 16 residues. Trimming cost V 0 bases and J 4 bases, with 13 bases left between them. The CDR3 DNA follows: TGTGCCAGCAGTTACTCGAAACTAGGAACCGGAAACACCATATATTTT. It codes for CASSYSKLGTGNTIYF.

V usage is TRBV20-1 and J usage is TRBJ2-3, with unresolved D. The length of the CDR3 is 15 residues. Per germline, CDR1 DFQATT and CDR2 SNEGSKA (reference sequence). The V end was cut by 3 bases, the J end by 2 bases, with 15 bases between. The CDR3 sequence: CSASNAADITDTQYF. The CDR3 coding sequence is TGCAGTGCTAGTAATGCGGCCGATATCACAGATACGCAGTATTTT.

CDR3 sequence (DNA): TGTGCCAGCAGCTCCGGCCCTAGCGGGAGGCGCACCGGGGAGCTGTTTTTT. The encoded protein is CASSSGPSGRRTGELFF. This chain joins TRBV7-2 and TRBJ2-2; 11 nucleotides align to TRBD2. Germline trimming cut 4 bases from V and 4 bases from J; bases unmatched to any gene: 8. Germline assignment: CDR1 SGHTA and CDR2 FQGNSA. The CDR3 is made up of 17 amino acids.

J is TRBJ2-7 and V is TRBV9; 9 nucleotides match TRBD2. After removal of 4 bases from V and 5 bases from J, the junction contained 7 bases not matched to a gene. CDR3 length: 14 amino acids. Germline assignment: CDR1 SGDLS and CDR2 YYNGEE. As DNA, the CDR3 is TGTGCCAGCAGCCCGGGACTAGCTCGCGACGAGCAGTACTTC. As protein: CASSPGLARDEQYF.

This sequence joins TRBV9 and TRBJ2-5; 7 bases map to TRBD1. The CDR3 has 11 amino acids. Unmatched junction bases numbered 1, after V lost 4 bases and J lost 7 bases. Germline CDR1 is SGDLS and CDR2 is YYNGEE. CDR3 DNA: TGTGCCAGCAGCCCAGGGGGGACCCAGTACTTC. As protein: CASSPGGTQYF.

The chain combines TRBV5-6 with TRBJ2-1; weak D call: TRBD2 (6 bases). The CDR3 is made up of 16 amino acids. The germline V gene encodes CDR1 SGHDT and CDR2 YYEEEE. Between the trimmed V and J ends, which lost 3 bases and 8 bases, there was a span of 21 bases. This CDR3 is CASSSGRTGPFYEQFF. CDR3 DNA: TGTGCCAGCAGCTCTGGGAGGACCGGACCCTTTTATGAGCAGTTCTTC.

The rearrangement links TRBV9 to TRBJ2-2; the match to TRBD2 covers 16 bases. The V gene end was trimmed by 1 base and the J gene end by 5 bases; junction bases not matched to a gene: 8. The CDR3 runs 19 residues. The germline CDR1 and CDR2 sequences are SGDLS and YYNGEE. The DNA of the CDR3 is TGTGCCAGCAGCGTAACCCCCGCGGGACTAGCGGGAGGGACCGGGGAGCTGTTTTTT. Encoded protein: CASSVTPAGLAGGTGELFF.

The rearrangement links TRBV7-8 to TRBJ1-1, with no clear D. The CDR3 extends over 13 amino acids. CDR1 is SGHVS and CDR2 is FQNEAQ in the germline V gene. Between the trimmed V and J ends, which lost 11 bases and 7 bases, there was a span of 20 bases. The CDR3 loop reads CASKRRANLEAFF. The CDR3 region has the DNA TGTGCCTCCAAGAGGCGGGCGAACCTTGAAGCTTTCTTT.

This sequence joins TRBV6-2 or TRBV6-3 and TRBJ2-1, with D maybe TRBD2 (5 bases). The germline V gene has CDR1 MNHEY and CDR2 SVGEGT. The CDR3 consists of 14 residues. V gave up 4 bases and J gave up 7 bases, with 14 bases separating them. The DNA of the CDR3 is TGTGCCAGCAGTTGGTATAGCGCTACGAATGAGCAGTTCTTC. It codes for CASSWYSATNEQFF.

V usage is TRBV19 and J usage is TRBJ2-7, with 10 bases fitting TRBD1. Germline V gene sequence: CDR1 LNHDA, CDR2 SQIVND (reference sequence). This CDR3 is 15 amino acids long. V lost 7 bases and J lost 2; bases outside the gene matches: 8. As DNA, the CDR3 is TGTGCCAGTACCGGGACAGGGGTCGGGCCCTACGAGCAGTACTTC. Its protein is CASTGTGVGPYEQYF.

V usage is TRBV2 and J usage is TRBJ1-5, with 8 nucleotides matching TRBD1. The CDR3 contains 16 residues. J lost 2 bases, V lost 7 bases, and 10 bases had no gene match. The germline gives CDR1 SNHLY, CDR2 FYNNEI. This CDR3 reads CASTHGQGHGNQPQHF. In DNA, the CDR3 is TGTGCCAGCACCCATGGACAGGGACATGGCAATCAGCCCCAGCATTTT. The variable domain in full, with the rest retrieved from reference TRBV2 and TRBJ1-5, is EPEVTQTPSHQVTQMGQEVILRCVPISNHLYFYWYRQILGQKVEFLVSFYNNEISEKSEIFDDQFSVERPDGSNFTLKIRSTKLEDSAMYFCASTHGQGHGNQPQHFGDGTRLSIL.

A single count supports this clone. The chain employs TRBV18 and TRBJ1-6, with 9 bases identical to TRBD1. The germline gives CDR1 KGHSH, CDR2 LQKENI. The CDR3 length is 15 residues. Trimming cost V 3 bases and J 7 bases; bases outside gene matches: 4. This CDR3 reads CASSPDRGRNSPLHF. The CDR3 DNA is TGTGCCAGCTCACCGGACAGGGGTAGAAATTCACCCCTCCACTTT.

The CDR3 spells CASSKDRLPGETQYF. The CDR3 DNA sequence: TGTGCCAGTAGTAAGGACAGATTACCTGGGGAGACCCAGTACTTC. The genes are TRBV19 and TRBJ2-5, with D maybe TRBD1 (6 bases). Germline V gene lookup returns CDR1 LNHDA and CDR2 SQIVND (reference sequence). The CDR3 length is 15 residues. Trimming removed 4 bases from V and 5 bases from J, with 17 bases in between.

J is TRBJ1-1 and V is TRBV28, with D possibly TRBD1 on 6 matching bases. This CDR3 has 11 residues. The germline CDR1 and CDR2 sequences are MDHEN and SYDVKM. The CDR3 spells CASNGGLGYFF. DNA of the CDR3: TGTGCTTCGAACGGGGGGCTCGGGTACTTCTTT.

A remark on this clone: One end of the junction varies from germline; a read error may be responsible. The genes are TRBV7-7 and TRBJ2-2; TRBD2 might be the D (5 bases). The CDR3 extends over 13 amino acids. Per germline, CDR1 SSHAT and CDR2 FNYEAQ (reference sequence). The CDR3 reads CASSLVRAGELFF. The CDR3 DNA follows: TGTGCTAGCAGCTTAGTGAGGGCCGGGGAGCTGTTTTTT. Full variable domain (missing parts from reference TRBV7-7 and TRBJ2-2): GAGVSQSPRYKVTKRGQDVTLRCDPISSHATLYWYQQALGQGPEFLTYFNYEAQPDKSGLPSDRFSAERPEGSISTLTIQRTEQRDSAMYRCASSLVRAGELFFGEGSRLTVL.

V gene TRBV15 combines with J gene TRBJ1-2; a possible D gene is TRBD1 (6 bases). There are 18 residues in the CDR3. Trimming stripped 1 base from V and 7 bases from J, with 25 bases between. CDR1 LNHNV and CDR2 YYDKDF come from the germline V gene (reference sequence). CDR3 nucleotides: TGTGCCACCAGCAGAGGACCTACCAGGGGCCTTAGCCTCTTTGGCTACACCTTC. This gives the protein CATSRGPTRGLSLFGYTF. Full variable domain (missing parts from reference TRBV15 and TRBJ1-2): DAMVIQNPRYQVTQFGKPVTLSCSQTLNHNVMYWYQQKSSQAPKLLFHYYDKDFNNEADTPDNFQSRRPNTSFCFLDIRSPGLGDTAMYLCATSRGPTRGLSLFGYTFGSGTRLTVV.

The rearrangement links TRBV5-1 to TRBJ1-1; no firm D call. The V and J ends lost 0 bases and 0 bases respectively, with 9 bases between them. Germline CDR1 is SGHRS and CDR2 is YFSETQ. This CDR3 has 15 amino acids. In DNA form, the CDR3 reads TGCGCCAGCAGCTTGGTAGCCGCCCTGAACACTGAAGCTTTCTTT. Protein sequence: CASSLVAALNTEAFF.

The chain links TRBV27 to TRBJ2-2, with D maybe TRBD2 (7 bases). Trimming shortened V by 6 bases and J by 0 bases, and 11 bases separated the two germline ends. The germline gives CDR1 MNHEY, CDR2 SMNVEV (reference sequence). CDR3 length equals 15 residues. CDR3 bases: TGTGCCAGCAGACAGGGAGGGACGAACACCGGGGAGCTGTTTTTT. Its protein is CASRQGGTNTGELFF.